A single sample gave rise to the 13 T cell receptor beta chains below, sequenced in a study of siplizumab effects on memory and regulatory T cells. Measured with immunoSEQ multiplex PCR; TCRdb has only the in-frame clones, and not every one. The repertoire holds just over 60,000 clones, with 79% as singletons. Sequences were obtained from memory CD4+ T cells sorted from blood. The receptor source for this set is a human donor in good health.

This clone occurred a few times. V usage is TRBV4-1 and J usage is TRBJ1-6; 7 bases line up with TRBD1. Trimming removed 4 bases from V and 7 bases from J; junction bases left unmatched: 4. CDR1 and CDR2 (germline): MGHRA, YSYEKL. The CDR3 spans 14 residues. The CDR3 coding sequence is TGCGCCAGCAGCCTCGACAGGGCAAATTCACCCCTCCACTTT. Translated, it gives CASSLDRANSPLHF.

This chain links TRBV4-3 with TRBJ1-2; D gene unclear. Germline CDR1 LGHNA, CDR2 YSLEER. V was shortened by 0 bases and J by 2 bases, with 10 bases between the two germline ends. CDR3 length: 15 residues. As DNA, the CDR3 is TGCGCCAGCAGCCAAGAAATCTACAACAACTATGGCTACACCTTC. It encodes CASSQEIYNNYGYTF.

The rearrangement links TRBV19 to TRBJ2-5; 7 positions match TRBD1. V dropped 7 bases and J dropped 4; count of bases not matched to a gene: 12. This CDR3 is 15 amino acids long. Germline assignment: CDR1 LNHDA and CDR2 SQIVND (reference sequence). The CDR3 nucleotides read TGTGCCAGTAAACTAGGGGGCGATTCTAGAGAGACCCAGTACTTC. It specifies CASKLGGDSRETQYF.

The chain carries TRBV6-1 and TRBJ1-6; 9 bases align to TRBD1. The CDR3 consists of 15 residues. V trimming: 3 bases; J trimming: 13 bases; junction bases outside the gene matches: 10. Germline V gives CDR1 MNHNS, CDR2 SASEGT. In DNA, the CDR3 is TGTGCCAGCAGTGAGGGACAGGGAAGAAGCCCGCCCCTCCACTTT. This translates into CASSEGQGRSPPLHF.

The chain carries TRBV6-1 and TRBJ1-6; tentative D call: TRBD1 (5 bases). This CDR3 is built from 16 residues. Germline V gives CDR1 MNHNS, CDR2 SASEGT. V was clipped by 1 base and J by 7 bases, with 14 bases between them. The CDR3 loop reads CASSEEVQGNNSPLHF. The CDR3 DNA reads TGTGCCAGCAGTGAAGAGGTCCAGGGAAACAATTCACCCCTCCACTTT.

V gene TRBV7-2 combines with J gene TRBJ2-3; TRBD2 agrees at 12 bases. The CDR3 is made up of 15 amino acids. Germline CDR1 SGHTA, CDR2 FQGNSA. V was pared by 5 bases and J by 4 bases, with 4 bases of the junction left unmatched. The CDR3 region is CASSASGGAADTQYF. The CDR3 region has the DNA TGTGCCAGCAGCGCTAGCGGGGGGGCGGCAGATACGCAGTATTTT.

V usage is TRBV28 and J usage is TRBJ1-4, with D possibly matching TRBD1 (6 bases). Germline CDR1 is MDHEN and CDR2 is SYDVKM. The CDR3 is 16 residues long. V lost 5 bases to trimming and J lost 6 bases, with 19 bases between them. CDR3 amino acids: CASSPDRGQGYEKLFF. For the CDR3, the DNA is TGTGCCAGCAGTCCCGACCGAGGGCAGGGGTATGAAAAACTGTTTTTT. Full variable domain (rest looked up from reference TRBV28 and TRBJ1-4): DVKVTQSSRYLVKRTGEKVFLECVQDMDHENMFWYRQDPGLGLRLIYFSYDVKMKEKGDIPEGYSVSREKKERFSLILESASTNQTSMYLCASSPDRGQGYEKLFFGSGTQLSVL.

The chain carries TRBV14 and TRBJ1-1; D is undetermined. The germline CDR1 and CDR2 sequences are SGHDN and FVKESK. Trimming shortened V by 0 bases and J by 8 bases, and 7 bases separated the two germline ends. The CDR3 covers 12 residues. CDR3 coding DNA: TGTGCCAGCAGCCAAGAAGCGGTGGAAGCTTTCTTT. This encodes CASSQEAVEAFF.

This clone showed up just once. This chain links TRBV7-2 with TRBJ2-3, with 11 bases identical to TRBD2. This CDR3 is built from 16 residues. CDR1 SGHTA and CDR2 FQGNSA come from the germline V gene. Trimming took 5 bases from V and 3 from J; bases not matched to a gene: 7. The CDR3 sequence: CASSPLAGAWTDTQYF. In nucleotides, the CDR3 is TGTGCCAGCAGCCCACTAGCGGGGGCCTGGACAGATACGCAGTATTTT.

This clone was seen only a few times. The CDR3 reads CASRGPPGQGFIADTQYF. The CDR3 nucleotides are TGTGCCAGCAGGGGACCCCCGGGACAGGGTTTTATCGCAGATACGCAGTATTTT. The rearrangement links TRBV28 to TRBJ2-3; 9 bases map to TRBD1. The germline V gene has CDR1 MDHEN and CDR2 SYDVKM. The V segment lost 6 bases and the J segment 4 bases; nucleotides outside the gene matches: 17. This CDR3 contains 18 residues.

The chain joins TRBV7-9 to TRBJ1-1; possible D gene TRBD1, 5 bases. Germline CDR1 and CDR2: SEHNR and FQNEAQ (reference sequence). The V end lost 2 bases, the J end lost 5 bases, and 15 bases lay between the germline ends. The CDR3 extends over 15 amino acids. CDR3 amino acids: CASSLNTGAGTEAFF. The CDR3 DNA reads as TGTGCCAGCAGCTTAAATACCGGGGCCGGGACTGAAGCTTTCTTT.

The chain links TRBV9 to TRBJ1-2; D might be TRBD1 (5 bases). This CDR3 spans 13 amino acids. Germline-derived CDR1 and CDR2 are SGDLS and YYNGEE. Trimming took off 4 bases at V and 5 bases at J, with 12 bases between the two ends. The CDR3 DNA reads TGTGCCAGCAGCCTTTTGGAGGGGTATGGCTACACCTTC. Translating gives CASSLLEGYGYTF.

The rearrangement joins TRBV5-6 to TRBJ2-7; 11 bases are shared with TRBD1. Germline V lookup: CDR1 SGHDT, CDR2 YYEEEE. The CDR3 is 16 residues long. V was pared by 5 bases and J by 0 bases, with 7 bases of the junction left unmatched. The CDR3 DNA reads TGTGCCAGCAGAAGGGACAGGGGGACTATCTCCTACGAGCAGTACTTC. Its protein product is CASRRDRGTISYEQYF. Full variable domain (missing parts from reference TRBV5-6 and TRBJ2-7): DAGVTQSPTHLIKTRGQQVTLRCSPKSGHDTVSWYQQALGQGPQFIFQYYEEEERQRGNFPDRFSGHQFPNYSSELNVNALLLGDSALYLCASRRDRGTISYEQYFGPGTRLTVT.